This T cell receptor beta chain was sequenced for a study of long-term antiretroviral therapy in people with HIV. Regarding the study as a whole: When set beside controls, HIV repertoires had CDR3 length ranges that were narrower.

Remarks on this clone: Its cognate antigen is unknown.

Per germline, CDR1 SGHTA and CDR2 FQGNSA. V shed 5 bases and J 8 bases; nucleotides not matched to a gene: 9. The CDR3 has 14 amino acids. It was version v3.0 of the immunoSEQ assay that was run at survey level. Libraries were prepared by immunoSEQ multiplex PCR; TCRdb keeps only in-frame clonotypes and omits some of them. This table has some 40,000 clones, approximately 79% appearing once. This chain joins TRBV7-2 and TRBJ2-1; 7 nucleotides line up with TRBD2. The receptor comes from a man between 18 and 35 years old with HIV. The sample in question was unsorted PBMCs, obtained 1.5 years after starting antiretroviral therapy. The CDR3 DNA follows: TGTGCCAGCAGCGTAGGACTAGTTCGGGATGAGCAGTTCTTC. Residues: CASSVGLVRDEQFF. Full variable domain (outside the CDR3, taken from reference TRBV7-2 and TRBJ2-1): GAGVSQSPSNKVTEKGKDVELRCDPISGHTALYWYRQSLGQGLEFLIYFQGNSAPDKSGLPSDRFSAERTGGSVSTLTIQRTQQEDSAVYLCASSVGLVRDEQFFGPGTRLTVL.